Following are 19 T cell receptor beta chains from one sample sequenced in a study of blood T cell repertoires in COVID-19. TCRdb's table, derived via immunoSEQ multiplex PCR, lists solely in-frame clones and lacks some. The repertoire holds 220,000 or so clones, with around 88% as singletons. The sequencing sample was made of PBMCs or T cells enriched from blood (not recorded which). The receptors derive from a woman aged 45-65 years who had recovered from COVID-19.

The V and J genes are TRBV7-9 and TRBJ2-1; tentative D call: TRBD2 (6 bases). V lost 3 bases and J 5 bases, leaving 14 bases between the germline ends. Germline V gives CDR1 SEHNR, CDR2 FQNEAQ (reference sequence). CDR3 length: 15 amino acids. The CDR3 sequence: CASSLGGKGNNEQFF. The CDR3 bases are TGTGCCAGCAGCTTGGGCGGGAAGGGAAACAATGAGCAGTTCTTC.

In its sample, this clone was seen many times. The chain combines TRBV30 with TRBJ1-2, with TRBD1 identical over 8 bases. The CDR3 is 15 amino acids. V shed 0 bases, J shed 4 bases, and the junction held 7 bases outside the gene matches. CDR1 is GTSNPN, CDR2 SVGIG, per germline (reference sequence). DNA for the CDR3: TGTGCCTGGAGTGTACCCCGACAGGGGTCCTATGGCTACACCTTC. This encodes CAWSVPRQGSYGYTF.

The chain couples TRBV11-3 to TRBJ2-1; 7 bases are shared with TRBD2. The V segment lost 3 bases and the J segment 2 bases; nucleotides outside the gene matches: 1. Germline V gene lookup returns CDR1 SGHNT and CDR2 YENEEA. This CDR3 is built from 14 residues. The CDR3 DNA reads TGTGCCAGCAGCTTTGGGGGGGCCTACAATGAGCAGTTCTTC. It is translated as CASSFGGAYNEQFF.

CDR3 amino acids: CASSQGQGRWNQPQHF. CDR3 nucleotides: TGTGCCAGCAGCCAAGGACAGGGGAGATGGAATCAGCCCCAGCATTTT. The J gene is TRBJ1-5, the V gene TRBV3-1 (or the pseudogene TRBV3-2); 8 nucleotides line up with TRBD1. Germline V CDR1 and CDR2: LGHDT, YNNKEL (reference sequence). Trimming took 1 base from V and 4 from J; bases not matched to a gene: 6. This CDR3 comprises 16 residues.

The chain combines TRBV7-8 with TRBJ1-5; TRBD1 is a possible D gene (6 bases). This CDR3 has 16 residues. Per the germline V gene, CDR1 is SGHVS and CDR2 is FQNEAQ. V lost 4 bases to trimming and J lost 0 bases, with 13 bases between them. The CDR3 is CASSSHRVYSNQPQHF. CDR3 DNA: TGTGCCAGCAGCTCCCACAGGGTCTATAGCAATCAGCCCCAGCATTTT.

In DNA, the CDR3 is TGTGCCAGCAGCCTCTGGAGGGTTGACGGCACAGATACGCAGTATTTT. Translated, it gives CASSLWRVDGTDTQYF. The chain has TRBV7-9 and TRBJ2-3, with D perhaps TRBD2 (6 bases). The CDR3 runs to 16 residues. V dropped 5 bases and J dropped 1 base, with 16 bases sitting between them. The germline V gene encodes CDR1 SEHNR and CDR2 FQNEAQ (reference sequence). The full variable domain, with the rest looked up from reference TRBV7-9 and TRBJ2-3, is DTGVSQNPRHKITKRGQNVTFRCDPISEHNRLYWYRQTLGQGPEFLTYFQNEAQLEKSRLLSDRFSAERPKGSFSTLEIQRTEQGDSAMYLCASSLWRVDGTDTQYFGPGTRLTVL.

V is TRBV27 and J is TRBJ2-7; 11 nucleotides align to TRBD1. After removal of 4 bases from V and 3 bases from J, the junction contained 5 bases not matched to a gene. Germline V gene sequence: CDR1 MNHEY, CDR2 SMNVEV (reference sequence). CDR3 length: 15 residues. CDR3 amino acids: CASSSPGTGGYEQYF. The CDR3 bases are TGTGCCAGCAGTTCCCCCGGGACAGGGGGCTACGAGCAGTACTTC.

V and J are TRBV2 and TRBJ1-3; D ambiguous. This CDR3 is built from 14 residues. V was trimmed by 10 bases and J by 4 bases, leaving 17 bases between them. Germline CDR1 and CDR2: SNHLY and FYNNEI. The CDR3 loop is CATPSLPGGNTIYF. CDR3 sequence (DNA): TGTGCCACCCCTTCACTCCCCGGGGGAAACACCATATATTTT.

The chain recombines TRBV4-1 with TRBJ2-2, with D possibly matching TRBD2 (6 bases). From germline, CDR1 is MGHRA and CDR2 YSYEKL. Trimming pared 4 bases from V and 2 bases from J, leaving 20 bases between. CDR3 length: 18 amino acids. This CDR3 reads CASSPLGGRGRNTGELFF. In DNA form, the CDR3 reads TGCGCCAGCAGCCCCCTGGGGGGAAGGGGTCGAAACACCGGGGAGCTGTTTTTT.

This clone was seen more than once but under ten times. The chain joins TRBV29-1 to TRBJ2-2, with D perhaps matching TRBD2 (5 bases). The CDR3 sequence is 13 residues long. V was cut by 4 bases and J by 1 base, with 7 bases left in between. CDR1 is SQVTM and CDR2 is ANQGSEA in the germline V gene. The CDR3 nucleotides read TGCAGCGTTGGGACTCTGAACACCGGGGAGCTGTTTTTT. Translating gives CSVGTLNTGELFF.

The chain uses TRBV4-3 and TRBJ2-4, with TRBD2 identical over 9 bases. The germline V gene encodes CDR1 LGHNA and CDR2 YSLEER. J lost 5 bases, V lost 4 bases, and 9 bases had no gene match. The CDR3 runs to 16 residues. The CDR3 DNA reads as TGCGCCAGCAGCCCCGGTGGTAGCGGGAGCGAAAACATTCAGTACTTC. It is translated as CASSPGGSGSENIQYF.

The chain recombines TRBV30 with TRBJ2-1; tentatively, D is TRBD1 (5 bases). Germline V CDR1 and CDR2: GTSNPN, SVGIG (reference sequence). The CDR3 covers 13 residues. V gave up 2 bases and J gave up 6 bases, with 11 bases separating them. In nucleotides, the CDR3 is TGTGCCTGGAGTATTGATCAGGGCAATGAGCAGTTCTTC. Translated: CAWSIDQGNEQFF.

This sequence joins TRBV28 and TRBJ1-5; 12 bases align to TRBD1. The V segment lost 6 bases and the J segment 0 bases; nucleotides outside the gene matches: 15. Germline V gives CDR1 MDHEN, CDR2 SYDVKM. This CDR3 region has 20 residues. CDR3 sequence: CASRHDGTGGKRYSNQPQHF. CDR3 DNA sequence: TGTGCCAGCAGACACGATGGGACAGGGGGCAAACGTTATAGCAATCAGCCCCAGCATTTT.

This clone occurred once. The CDR3 DNA follows: TGTGCCAGCAGCTCTTCAGGGGGTAATGAAAAACTGTTTTTT. Its protein product is CASSSSGGNEKLFF. The chain combines TRBV7-2 with TRBJ1-4, with 7 bases aligning to TRBD1. V shed 4 bases, J shed 4 bases, and the junction held 3 bases outside the gene matches. The CDR3 has 14 amino acids. Germline CDR1 is SGHTA and CDR2 is FQGNSA.

The rearrangement joins TRBV10-2 to TRBJ1-1; TRBD1 might be the D (5 bases). CDR1 WSHSY and CDR2 SAAADI come from the germline V gene. The length of the CDR3 is 14 residues. V lost 6 bases and J lost 6, with 17 bases in between. The CDR3 nucleotides are TGCGCCAGCAGAGCACAGGCCCCGTACGCTGAAGCTTTCTTT. This encodes CASRAQAPYAEAFF.

The chain carries TRBV7-2 and TRBJ2-1, with 8 bases lining up with TRBD2. V gave up 4 bases and J gave up 7 bases; unmatched junction bases: 6. Germline V lookup: CDR1 SGHTA, CDR2 FQGNSA. This CDR3 contains 14 residues. CDR3 loop: CASSSGGAENEQFF. In DNA form, the CDR3 reads TGTGCCAGCAGCTCCGGGGGGGCGGAGAATGAGCAGTTCTTC.

V usage is TRBV29-1 and J usage is TRBJ1-1; unclear D gene. The CDR3 contains 14 residues. Germline CDR1 and CDR2: SQVTM and ANQGSEA. V lost 6 bases and J 4 bases, leaving 18 bases between the germline ends. CDR3 region: CSVPLTGFGTEAFF. CDR3 nucleotide sequence: TGCAGCGTCCCCTTGACCGGGTTCGGCACTGAAGCTTTCTTT.

The V gene is TRBV18, the J gene TRBJ1-2; D gene ambiguous. Per germline, CDR1 KGHSH and CDR2 LQKENI. V lost 1 base and J lost 6, with 9 bases in between. The CDR3 totals 13 residues. CDR3 DNA sequence: TGTGCCAGCTCACCACAAAGTCCGGATGGCTACACCTTC. It is translated as CASSPQSPDGYTF.

This chain uses TRBV7-2 with TRBJ1-5, with D uncertain. CDR3 length: 15 residues. Germline CDR1 and CDR2: SGHTA and FQGNSA. V lost 5 bases and J lost 0, with 11 bases in between. The CDR3 nucleotides read TGTGCCAGCAGCCCAGATGATCTTAGCAATCAGCCCCAGCATTTT. It is translated as CASSPDDLSNQPQHF.